The table lists the clone carrying this TCR beta chain with a count of one. Time point reported: baseline pretreatment blood. Treatment in this sample: 15 Gy SBRT to primary tumor, nephrectomy 4 weeks later. This specimen belongs to a study of radiation and T cells in renal cell carcinoma. Clones were read by immunoSEQ multiplex PCR, and TCRdb kept only the in-frame ones, dropping some. The sample holds approximately 150,000 clones, approximately 87% seen once. V was clipped by 4 bases and J by 0 bases; unmatched bases: 9. The CDR3 contains 16 residues. Germline V gene data show CDR1 as SQVTM and CDR2 as ANQGSEA.

This sample comprised blood, obtained from a patient whose treatment included radiotherapy and nephrectomy. The V and J genes are TRBV29-1 and TRBJ2-7, with 10 bases identical to TRBD2. The clonotype comes from a woman in her forties or fifties with renal cell carcinoma. The CDR3 DNA reads TGCAGCGTTGGGGTTCCTAGCGGGGGCCTCTCCTACGAGCAGTACTTC. Translating gives CSVGVPSGGLSYEQYF.